This T cell receptor beta chain was recorded in a study of blood T cell repertoires in COVID-19. As for the study in general: There were acute and convalescent COVID-19 samples, and they came from the United States, Italy and Spain. The cDNA or gDNA used as material had been derived from T cells, B-cell-depleted T cells, or PBMCs.

During active infection, Seattle patients enrolled and were then monitored through disease. Profiled with immunoSEQ multiplex PCR; TCRdb holds only in-frame clones, not every one. The table lists roughly 230,000 clones, approximately 81% of them singletons, with roughly a tenth in the top ten. Germline V lookup: CDR1 MNHEY, CDR2 SVGAGI. The CDR3 totals 12 residues. V was trimmed by 7 bases and J by 2 bases, leaving 8 bases between them. The source material was peripheral blood. V gene TRBV6-5 combines with J gene TRBJ1-2; D ambiguous. The receptor's source is a woman aged 80 or older with COVID-19, enrolled during active disease. The DNA of the CDR3 is TGTGCCAGCACACCAGGCAACTATGGCTACACCTTC. Translating it yields CASTPGNYGYTF.